This T cell receptor beta chain comes out of a study of Ad26.COV2.S vaccination and SARS-CoV-2 variants. Sequenced by immunoSEQ multiplex PCR; TCRdb stores in-frame clones only, minus some. The table includes roughly 400,000 clones, 89% detected once. Treatment noted: about 20 received Ad26.COV2.S at low or high dose, single or two shots; about 5 received placebo; per-sample allocation not given. Sample collection was performed on day 63 after the first vaccine or placebo injection. The sequencing here drew on peripheral blood, taken in a trial of Ad26.COV2.S vaccine versus placebo. This TCR was sampled from a person between 18 and 60 years old who received the Ad26.COV2.S COVID-19 vaccine or a placebo.

The CDR3 DNA sequence: TGTGCCAGCAGCTCACCGGGACAGGGGGCTGTGGGCACTGAAGCTTTCTTT. This encodes CASSSPGQGAVGTEAFF. V usage is TRBV5-4 and J usage is TRBJ1-1; 12 bases are shared with TRBD1. The trim removed 3 bases at V and 4 bases at J, leaving 10 bases unmatched. This CDR3 is built from 17 residues. Germline CDR1 reads SGHNT; CDR2 reads YYREEE (reference sequence).